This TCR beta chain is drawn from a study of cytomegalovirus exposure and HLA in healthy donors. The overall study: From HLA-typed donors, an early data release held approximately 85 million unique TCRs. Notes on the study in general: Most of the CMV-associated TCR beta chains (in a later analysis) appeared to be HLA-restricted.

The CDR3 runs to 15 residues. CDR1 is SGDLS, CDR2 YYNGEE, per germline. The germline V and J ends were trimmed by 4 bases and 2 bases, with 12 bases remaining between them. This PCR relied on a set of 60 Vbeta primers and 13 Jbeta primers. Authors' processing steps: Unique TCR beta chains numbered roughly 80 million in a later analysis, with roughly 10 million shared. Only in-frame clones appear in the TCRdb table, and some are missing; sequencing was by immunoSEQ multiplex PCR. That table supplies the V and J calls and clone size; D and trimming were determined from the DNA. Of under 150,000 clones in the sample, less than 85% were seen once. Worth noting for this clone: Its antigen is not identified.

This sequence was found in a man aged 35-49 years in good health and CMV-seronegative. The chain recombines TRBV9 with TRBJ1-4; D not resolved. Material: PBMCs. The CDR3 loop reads CASSLAGWTNEKLFF. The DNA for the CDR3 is TGTGCCAGCAGCCTAGCGGGGTGGACTAATGAAAAACTGTTTTTT.